Each of the 6 T cell receptor beta chains below was sequenced from the same sample in a study of tumor and adjacent non-tumor tissue in lung cancer. A modified ARM-PCR protocol with three rounds of nested PCR amplified TCRbeta. TCRdb re-called the multiplex PCR reads through MiXCR, storing one row per CDR3 protein. The sample yields approximately 150,000 distinct CDR3 sequences, about 71% seen once. This sample's RNA came from whole unsorted tissue. The sequencing input was lung tumor tissue. The origin of the receptors is a man aged 55 to 70 with small cell lung cancer.

The chain couples TRBV7-9 to TRBJ2-5, with D perhaps given as TRBD1 or TRBD2 (7 bases each). V gave up 3 bases and J gave up 3 bases, with 17 bases separating them. From germline, CDR1 is SEHNR and CDR2 FQNEAQ (reference sequence). The CDR3 is 16 amino acids. The chain's CDR3 is CASSFPRGGFEETQYF. CDR3 DNA: TGTGCCAGCAGCTTCCCCAGGGGGGGCTTCGAAGAGACCCAGTACTTC.

The rearrangement uses TRBV4-1 and TRBJ2-2; D gene unclear. Trimming left V 4 bases short and J 0 bases short, with 9 bases between. The CDR3 length is 15 residues. The germline V gene encodes CDR1 MGHRA and CDR2 YSYEKL. CDR3 protein: CASSPGPSNTGELFF. The DNA of the CDR3 is TGCGCCAGCAGCCCCGGACCCTCGAACACCGGGGAGCTGTTTTTT.

Comment on this clonotype: This may come from a read error, since a much larger clone is one base off. This chain joins TRBV5-6 and TRBJ2-7, with unresolved D. From germline, CDR1 is SGHDT and CDR2 YYEEEE. The CDR3 length is 13 residues. The chain's CDR3 is CANSRAPNHEQYV. The CDR3, as DNA: TGTGCCAACAGCCGGGCCCCTAATCACGAGCAGTACGTC.

A note on this clonotype: Since the CDR3 does not end with the conserved phenylalanine or tryptophan, this likely comes from a read error. The chain has TRBV11-2 and TRBJ2-1, with 14 nucleotides matching TRBD2. The CDR3 is 17 residues long. Per germline, CDR1 SGHAT and CDR2 FQNNGV. Here the CDR3 reads CASSRGLAGEGRCEQFL. The CDR3 DNA reads as TGTGCTAGCAGCAGGGGACTAGCGGGAGAAGGTCGGTGCGAGCAGTTCTTA.

In the case of this clonotype: The junction and the germline gene differ at one end; a read error may be behind it. The rearrangement uses TRBV20-1 and TRBJ2-1; 9 nucleotides line up with TRBD2. The CDR3 is 16 amino acids. The germline V gene encodes CDR1 DFQATT and CDR2 SNEGSKA (reference sequence). The CDR3 bases are TGCAGTGCTAGAGATCTATTCGGACTAGCGCAGGATGAACAGTTCTTC. This codes for CSARDLFGLAQDEQFF.

With regard to this clonotype: At one boundary the junction diverges from the germline segment, which might be a read error. The chain employs TRBV4-1 and TRBJ1-5; D gene ambiguous. CDR3 length: 13 residues. Germline V CDR1 and CDR2: MGHRA, YSYEKL. The CDR3 sequence is CTSSQSRNQPQHF. CDR3 bases: TGCACCAGCAGCCAATCACGAAATCAGCCCCAGCATTTT.